One and the same sample provided the 2 T cell receptor beta chains below, sequenced in a study of blood T cell repertoires in COVID-19. Produced via immunoSEQ multiplex PCR; TCRdb's table is partial and in-frame only. The data contain 120,000 or so clones, roughly 90% of them singletons. The sequencing sample was made of peripheral blood. Source of these receptors: a man in his fifties or sixties with acute or convalescent COVID-19.

The gene calls are TRBV5-1 and TRBJ2-5, with 11 bases that match TRBD1. The CDR3 runs to 15 residues. J gave up 4 bases and V 0 bases, and 2 bases lay outside the gene matches. Germline loops: CDR1 SGHRS, CDR2 YFSETQ. The CDR3 is CASSLAGTGGETQYF. The CDR3, as DNA: TGCGCCAGCAGCTTGGCCGGGACAGGGGGAGAGACCCAGTACTTC.

The chain links TRBV5-1 to TRBJ1-1; D might be TRBD1 (5 bases). The CDR3 contains 13 residues. CDR1 SGHRS and CDR2 YFSETQ come from the germline V gene. Deletions cut 4 bases from V and 4 bases from J, with 11 bases between. CDR3 in DNA: TGCGCCAGCAGCCCTGGGGCAGGCACTGAAGCTTTCTTT. Residues: CASSPGAGTEAFF.